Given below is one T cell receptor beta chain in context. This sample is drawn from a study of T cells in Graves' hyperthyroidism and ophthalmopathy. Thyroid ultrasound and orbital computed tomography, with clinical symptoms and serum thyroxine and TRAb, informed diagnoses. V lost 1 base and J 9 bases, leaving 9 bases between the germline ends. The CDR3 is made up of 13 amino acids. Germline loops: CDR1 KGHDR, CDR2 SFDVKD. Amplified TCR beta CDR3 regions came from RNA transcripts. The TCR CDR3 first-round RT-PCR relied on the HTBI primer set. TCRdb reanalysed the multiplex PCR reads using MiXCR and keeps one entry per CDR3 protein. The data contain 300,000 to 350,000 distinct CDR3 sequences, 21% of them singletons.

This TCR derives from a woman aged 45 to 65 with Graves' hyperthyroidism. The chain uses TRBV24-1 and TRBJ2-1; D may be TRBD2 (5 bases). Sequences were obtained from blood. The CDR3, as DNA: TGTGCCACCAGTGATTTCCCCGAGGGTGAGCAGTTCTTC. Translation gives CATSDFPEGEQFF.